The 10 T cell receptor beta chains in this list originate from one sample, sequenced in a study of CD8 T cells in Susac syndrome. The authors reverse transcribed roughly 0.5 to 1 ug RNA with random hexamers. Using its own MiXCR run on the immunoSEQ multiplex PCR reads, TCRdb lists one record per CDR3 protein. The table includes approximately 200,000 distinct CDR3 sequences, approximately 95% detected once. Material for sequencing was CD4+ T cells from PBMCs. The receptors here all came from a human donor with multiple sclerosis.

In DNA form, the CDR3 reads TGTGCCAGCAGACCCGGTACGGGGGGCTACGAGCAGTACTTC. Its protein product is CASRPGTGGYEQYF. This chain connects TRBV7-8 to TRBJ2-7; TRBD2 agrees at 7 bases. V shed 6 bases and J 3 bases; nucleotides not matched to a gene: 8. Germline V lookup: CDR1 SGHVS, CDR2 FQNEAQ. The CDR3 totals 14 residues.

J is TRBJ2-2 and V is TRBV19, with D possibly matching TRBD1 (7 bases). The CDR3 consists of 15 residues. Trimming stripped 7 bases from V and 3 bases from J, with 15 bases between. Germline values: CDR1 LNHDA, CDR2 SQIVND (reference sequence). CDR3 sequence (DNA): TGTGCCAGTAAGAAAGGCAGGGGGGACACCGGGGAGCTGTTTTTT. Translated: CASKKGRGDTGELFF.

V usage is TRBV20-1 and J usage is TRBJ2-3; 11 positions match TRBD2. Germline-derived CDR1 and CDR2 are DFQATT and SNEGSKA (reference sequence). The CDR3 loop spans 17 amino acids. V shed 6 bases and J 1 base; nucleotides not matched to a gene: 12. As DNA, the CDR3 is TGCAGTGCGACACTAGCGGGGGCACCCCTAGGCACAGATACGCAGTATTTT. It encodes CSATLAGAPLGTDTQYF.

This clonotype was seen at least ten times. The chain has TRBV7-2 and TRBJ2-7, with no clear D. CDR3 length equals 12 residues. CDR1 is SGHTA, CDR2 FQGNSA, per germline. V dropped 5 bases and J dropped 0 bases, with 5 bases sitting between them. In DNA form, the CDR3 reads TGTGCCAGCAGCCTTAGCTCCTACGAGCAGTACTTC. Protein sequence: CASSLSSYEQYF.

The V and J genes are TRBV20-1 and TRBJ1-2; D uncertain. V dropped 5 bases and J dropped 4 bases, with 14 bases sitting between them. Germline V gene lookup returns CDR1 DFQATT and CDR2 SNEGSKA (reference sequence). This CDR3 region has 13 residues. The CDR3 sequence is CSAPDMGSYGYTF. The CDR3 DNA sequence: TGCAGTGCTCCAGATATGGGTAGCTATGGCTACACCTTC.

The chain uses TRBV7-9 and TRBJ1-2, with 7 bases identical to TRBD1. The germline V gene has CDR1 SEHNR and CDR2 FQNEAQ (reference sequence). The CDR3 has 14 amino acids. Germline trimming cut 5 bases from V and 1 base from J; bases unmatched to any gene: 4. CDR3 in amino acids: CASSGRQGNYGYTF. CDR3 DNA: TGTGCCAGCAGCGGACGACAGGGTAACTATGGCTACACCTTC.

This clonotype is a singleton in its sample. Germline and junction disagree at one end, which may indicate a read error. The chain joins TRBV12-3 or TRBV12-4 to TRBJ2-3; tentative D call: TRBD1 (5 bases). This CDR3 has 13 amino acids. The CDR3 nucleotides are TGTGCCAGCAGATTAGGGGGCACAGATACGCAGTATTTT. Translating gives CASRLGGTDTQYF.

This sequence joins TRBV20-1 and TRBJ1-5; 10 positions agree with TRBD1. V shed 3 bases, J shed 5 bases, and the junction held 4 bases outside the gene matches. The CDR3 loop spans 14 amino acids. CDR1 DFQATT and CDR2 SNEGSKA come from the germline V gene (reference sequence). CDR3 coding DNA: TGCAGTGCTAGGGCGGGACAGGGGTATCAGCCCCAGCATTTT. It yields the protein CSARAGQGYQPQHF.

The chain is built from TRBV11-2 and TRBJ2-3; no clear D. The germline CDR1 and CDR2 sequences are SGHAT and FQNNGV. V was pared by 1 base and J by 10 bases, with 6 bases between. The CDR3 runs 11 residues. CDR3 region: CASSLVRSQYF. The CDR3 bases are TGTGCCAGCAGCTTAGTAAGGTCGCAGTATTTT.

This chain's CDR3 is CASSLWTHTDTQYF. The CDR3, as DNA: TGTGCCAGCAGCTTGTGGACTCACACAGATACGCAGTATTTT. The chain recombines TRBV7-6 with TRBJ2-3, with D perhaps TRBD2 (5 bases). This CDR3 contains 14 residues. Germline V gene lookup returns CDR1 SGHVS and CDR2 FNYEAQ. V was shortened by 3 bases and J by 2 bases, with 9 bases between the two germline ends.